Listed below are T cell receptor beta chains from one sample, sequenced in a study of T cells after yellow fever vaccination. Via MiXCR, TCRdb re-called the 5' RACE reads, giving one row per CDR3 protein. Among 120,000 or so distinct CDR3 sequences listed, roughly 15% were seen once. Sequenced material: CD8+ T cells sorted from PBMCs, taken 5 days after the yellow fever booster vaccination. These receptors were collected from a young man who received the YFV17D yellow fever vaccine. Both conserved end residues are part of each CDR3. The order of the fields is J gene, CDR3 length, V gene, clone size, D gene, CDR3 DNA, CDR3 protein. The D gene is left open where the match is weak. Size tells how often a clone was seen (once, few, many) or the class of an expanded clone, and some rows leave it out.

TRBJ2-1 15 TRBV9 few NA TGTGCCAGCAGCGGAGGATGGGGGGCTTACAATGAGCAGTTCTTC CASSGGWGAYNEQFF
TRBJ2-2 15 TRBV20-1 few NA TGCAGTGCTAGCGGGACGGTTCGAAACACCGGGGAGCTGTTTTTT CSASGTVRNTGELFF
TRBJ2-4 18 TRBV7-2 few TRBD2 TGTGCCAGCAGCTTAGATACTAGCGGGGTACTAGCCAAAAACATTCAGTACTTC CASSLDTSGVLAKNIQYF
TRBJ2-3 15 TRBV5-1 few NA TGCGCCAGCAGCTTGGGATGGGAGGACACAGATACGCAGTATTTT CASSLGWEDTDTQYF
TRBJ2-5 14 TRBV20-1 few NA TGCAGTGCTAGAGATGGTAGGACACAAGAGACCCAGTACTTC CSARDGRTQETQYF
TRBJ1-6 16 TRBV28 NA NA TGTGCCAGCAGTTTAAAGCCAGGGTTTTCTAATTCACCCCTCCACTTT CASSLKPGFSNSPLHF
TRBJ2-2 15 TRBV12-3/TRBV12-4 few NA TGTGCCAGCGCCCCCGAAGGGCTGCTCACCGGGGAGCTGTTTTTT CASAPEGLLTGELFF
TRBJ2-2 13 TRBV9 few NA TGTGCCAGCAGCGTAGCGAGCACCGGGGAGCTGTTTTTT CASSVASTGELFF
TRBJ2-3 12 TRBV18 many NA TGTGCCAGCTCCGCAGGTTCGGATACGCAGTATTTT CASSAGSDTQYF
TRBJ2-3 15 TRBV4-1 many TRBD1 TGCGCCAGCAGCCAAGGGGACAGGGAGCAAGATACGCAGTATTTT CASSQGDREQDTQYF
TRBJ2-5 14 TRBV27 NA NA TGTGCCAGCACTCCGATTTGGACCTCGGAGACCCAGTACTTC CASTPIWTSETQYF
TRBJ2-7 13 TRBV5-1 NA NA TGCGCCAGCAGCTGGAGCAGCTCCTACGAGCAGTACTTC CASSWSSSYEQYF
TRBJ2-1 12 TRBV10-2 many NA TGCGCCAGCAGTGTAAATTACAATGAGCAGTTCTTC CASSVNYNEQFF
TRBJ1-5 15 TRBV4-1 few TRBD1 TGCGCCAGCAGCCAGGGACAGGGGGCTGGTCAGCCCCAGCATTTT CASSQGQGAGQPQHF
TRBJ2-2 12 TRBV29-1 few NA TGCAGCGTCCTAGGCAGGGTAGGGGAGCTGTTTTTT CSVLGRVGELFF
TRBJ2-5 17 TRBV15 NA NA TGTGCCACCAGCAGAGACCACGTTGGGGTTCGCCAAGAGACCCAGTACTTC CATSRDHVGVRQETQYF
TRBJ2-1 14 TRBV7-3 many TRBD2 TGTGCCAGCAGCTTAGCGGGGGGGTACAATGAGCAGTTCTTC CASSLAGGYNEQFF
TRBJ1-5 13 TRBV6-5 few NA TGTGCCAGCAGCACGACCTCCACCCAGCCCCAGCATTTT CASSTTSTQPQHF
TRBJ1-1 15 TRBV7-8 NA TRBD1 TGTGCCAGCAGCCCGCCCGACAGGGAGGTGGGTGAAGCTTTCTTT CASSPPDREVGEAFF
TRBJ2-5 14 TRBV20-1 NA NA TGCAGTGCTCGGTACCGTAACCCGCAAGAGACCCAGTACTTC CSARYRNPQETQYF
TRBJ2-5 10 TRBV25-1 NA NA TGTGCCAGCAGTCTTGACGACCTGTACTTC CASSLDDLYF
TRBJ1-4 15 TRBV7-8 many NA TGTGCCAGCAGCCACTCGGGGGGAGCTAATGAAAAACTGTTTTTT CASSHSGGANEKLFF
TRBJ2-3 14 TRBV9 many TRBD2 TGTGCCAGCGCCGAAAGCGGGGGAGCCGATACGCAGTATTTT CASAESGGADTQYF
TRBJ1-1 13 TRBV6-2/TRBV6-3 NA NA TGTGCCAGCAGTCCACGGTGGGGTTTTGAAGCTTTCTTT CASSPRWGFEAFF
TRBJ2-1 15 TRBV24-1 NA NA TGTGCCACCAGTGATTACGAGAGCTCCTACAATGAGCAGTTCTTC CATSDYESSYNEQFF
TRBJ2-3 15 TRBV15 few TRBD1 TGTGCCACCAGCACACGGACAGGGCCCACAGATACGCAGTATTTT CATSTRTGPTDTQYF
TRBJ2-5 15 TRBV7-9 few TRBD2 TGTGCCAGCAGCTCGTGGACTAGCGGACAAGAGACCCAGTACTTC CASSSWTSGQETQYF
TRBJ2-7 14 TRBV7-9 few NA TGTGCCAGCAGTTCAGGACAGTGGGAAGAGGAGCAGTACTTC CASSSGQWEEEQYF
TRBJ2-2 12 TRBV6-2/TRBV6-3 once NA TGTGCCAGCAGTTACTACTCCGGGGAGCTGTTTTTT CASSYYSGELFF
TRBJ1-5 14 TRBV3-1 NA NA TGTGCCAGCCCGAGGACCGAGACCAATCAGCCCCAGCATTTT CASPRTETNQPQHF
TRBJ2-3 15 TRBV9 NA TRBD2 TGTGCCAGCAGCGGCGGGGGGTTTGACACAGATACGCAGTATTTT CASSGGGFDTDTQYF
TRBJ1-6 14 TRBV7-2 many NA TGTGCCAGCAGCCCCATCCCGACGGCTTCGGCCCTCCACTTT CASSPIPTASALHF
TRBJ1-4 13 TRBV29-1 NA NA TGCAGCGGTTGGGGTTCAACTAATGAAAAACTGTTTTTT CSGWGSTNEKLFF
TRBJ2-3 15 TRBV5-1 few NA TGCGCCAGCAGCTGGGTAGCAGGGGACACAGATACGCAGTATTTT CASSWVAGDTDTQYF
TRBJ2-5 17 TRBV4-1 few TRBD2 TGCGCCAGCAGCCCCCACTTGACTAGCGGTCACCAAGAGACCCAGTACTTC CASSPHLTSGHQETQYF
TRBJ2-1 14 TRBV7-3 few TRBD2 TGTGCCAGCAGCAAAAGCGGGAATTACAATGAGCAGTTCTTC CASSKSGNYNEQFF
TRBJ2-2 15 TRBV5-1 few NA TGCGCCAGCAGCAATCGCAGGGGAGCCACCGGGGAGCTGTTTTTT CASSNRRGATGELFF
TRBJ1-5 12 TRBV12-3/TRBV12-4 NA NA TGTGCCAGCAGGGAGGAGAATCAGCCCCAGCATTTT CASREENQPQHF
TRBJ2-3 17 TRBV20-1 NA NA TGCAGTGCTTACGACGATCCCGGGGGTTCTAGCACAGATACGCAGTATTTT CSAYDDPGGSSTDTQYF
TRBJ2-6 19 TRBV6-5 few NA TGTGCCAGCAGTTACCACGCGGGACGGTGGTCCGCTGGGGCCAACGTCCTGACTTTC CASSYHAGRWSAGANVLTF
TRBJ1-1 14 TRBV12-3/TRBV12-4 many NA TGTGCCAGCAGTTCAGGGGACACGAACACTGAAGCTTTCTTT CASSSGDTNTEAFF
TRBJ2-3 16 TRBV11-2 NA TRBD2 TGTGCCAGCAGCTCTCTTTCGGCCCGGGGGGGAGATACGCAGTATTTT CASSSLSARGGDTQYF
TRBJ2-3 15 TRBV7-3 few NA TGTGCCAGCAGCTTAAATGGCGGGGTCACAGATACGCAGTATTTT CASSLNGGVTDTQYF
TRBJ2-1 15 TRBV7-9 many NA TGTGCCAGCAGTGCCGCTGGCGGAAGAGTGAATGAGCAGTTCTTC CASSAAGGRVNEQFF
TRBJ2-7 14 TRBV9 NA NA TGTGCCAGCAGCGTAGCTGTACAGGGAGACGAGCAGTACTTC CASSVAVQGDEQYF
TRBJ2-5 15 TRBV4-2 NA TRBD2 TGTGCCAGCAGCCAATATCCGGGGGGGAGGGAGACCCAGTACTTC CASSQYPGGRETQYF
TRBJ1-2 15 TRBV7-8 NA NA TGTGCCAGCAGCGAATCCTTCGGGGGCATCTATGGCTACACCTTC CASSESFGGIYGYTF
TRBJ1-4 15 TRBV6-2/TRBV6-3 NA NA TGTGCCAGCAGTTACGTTTCGCCAACTAATGAAAAACTGTTTTTT CASSYVSPTNEKLFF
TRBJ2-7 16 TRBV4-2 few TRBD2 TGTGCCAGCAGCCAAGATATGTGGGCGGGGGGGCCCGAGCAGTACTTC CASSQDMWAGGPEQYF
TRBJ2-4 16 TRBV11-2 few NA TGTGCCAGCAGCTTCGACCAGCGACAGGTTGGGGACATTCAGTACTTC CASSFDQRQVGDIQYF
TRBJ1-1 16 TRBV7-9 few TRBD1 TGTGCCAGCAGCGACCGCGACAGGGTGTCGAACACTGAAGCTTTCTTT CASSDRDRVSNTEAFF
TRBJ1-5 15 TRBV6-1 few NA TGTGCCAGCAGTGTGCAGGGGAAGAGCAATCAGCCCCAGCATTTT CASSVQGKSNQPQHF
TRBJ2-3 13 TRBV27 NA NA TGTGCCAGCAGTTTGGGCACCACAGATACGCAGTATTTT CASSLGTTDTQYF
TRBJ2-5 12 TRBV7-2 NA NA TGTGCCAGCAGCTCACCGCCAGAGACCCAGTACTTC CASSSPPETQYF
TRBJ1-1 13 TRBV6-5 few NA TGTGCCAGCAGTTCGCGGGGGTACACTGAAGCTTTCTTT CASSSRGYTEAFF
TRBJ2-1 16 TRBV12-3/TRBV12-4 NA NA TGTGCCAGCAGCATAAGGGCGGGGATCTCCTACAATGAGCAGTTCTTC CASSIRAGISYNEQFF
TRBJ2-7 15 TRBV5-1 NA TRBD1 TGCGCCAGCAGCCACTATTCCAGGGGGACCTACGAGCAGTACTTC CASSHYSRGTYEQYF
TRBJ1-1 14 TRBV3-1 few TRBD1 TGTGCCAGCAGCCCGTACAGGGGGCGGACTGAAGCTTTCTTT CASSPYRGRTEAFF
TRBJ2-1 15 TRBV5-1 NA TRBD1 TGCGCCAGCAGCTTACAGGGGAGCACCTACAATGAGCAGTTCTTC CASSLQGSTYNEQFF
TRBJ2-3 17 TRBV7-3 few NA TGTGCCAGCAGCTTAAGGACCCGCGGGGACCCCACAGATACGCAGTATTTT CASSLRTRGDPTDTQYF